Below are 3 T cell receptor beta chains sequenced from a single sample in a study of vaccination effects on CD4 cells after COVID-19. Before sequencing, viral peptide pools were used by the ViraFEST assay to expand antigen-specific CD4+ T cells. On approximately day 9 of culture, CD4+ T cells were separated out. Each participant was administered two doses of either the BNT162b2 or the mRNA-1273 vaccine. The table came from immunoSEQ multiplex PCR; TCRdb's copy has only in-frame clones and leaves some out. The table lists approximately 17,000 clones, 70% of them singletons, with around 9% in the top ten. Which antigens these TCRs recognize remains unknown. Specimen: CD4+ T cells from PBMCs cultured with SARS-CoV-2 spike peptides, collected after COVID-19 vaccination. The receptor source for this set is a human donor who received a COVID-19 vaccine.

This clone occurred once. The chain is built from TRBV5-1 and TRBJ2-2; no definite D call. The ends were cut back, 6 bases at V and 0 bases at J, with 18 bases in the middle. CDR1 SGHRS and CDR2 YFSETQ come from the germline V gene. The CDR3 is made up of 17 amino acids. CDR3 in DNA: TGCGCCAGCAATGTGGGATCGTTCAGCTCGAACACCGGGGAGCTGTTTTTT. Translating gives CASNVGSFSSNTGELFF.

The gene calls are TRBV6-6 and TRBJ2-2, with D tentatively TRBD2 (6 bases). CDR1 MNHNY and CDR2 SVGAGI come from the germline V gene (reference sequence). This CDR3 comprises 14 residues. Trimming removed 7 bases from V and 4 bases from J, with 13 bases in between. The CDR3 reads CASNDWGGTGELFF. CDR3 DNA: TGTGCCAGCAACGACTGGGGAGGCACCGGGGAGCTGTTTTTT.

The table lists this clone with a count of one. The chain uses TRBV5-4 and TRBJ1-2; D ambiguous. Germline assignment: CDR1 SGHNT and CDR2 YYREEE (reference sequence). The CDR3 consists of 14 residues. V was clipped by 0 bases and J by 4 bases, with 10 bases between them. The CDR3 nucleotides read TGTGCCAGCAGCTTGGATGCGGGTCTCTATGGCTACACCTTC. Protein: CASSLDAGLYGYTF.